This T cell receptor (beta chain) was profiled in a study of radiotherapy plus CTLA-4 blockade in lung cancer (dated by TCRdb to 2016 to 2018). Background for the entire study: Among the enrolled patients, roughly 19% had an objective response, and roughly 30% reached disease control.

In this study, focal radiation therapy paired with CTLA-4 blockade (ipilimumab) was tested in patients who had chemo-refractory metastatic non-small-cell lung cancer. This clone has a handful of counts. Which antigen it targets is not known. No much larger clone is present one base from it, and per-base qualities are unavailable. Trimming accounts for 1 base at V and 4 bases at J, while the number of junction bases matched to no gene is 9. From a lookup of the germline V gene (reference sequence), CDR1 and CDR2 are LNHNV and YYDKDF. From the cysteine through the phenylalanine, the CDR3 covers 17 amino acids. Just the 51-base CDR3 DNA is kept, in frame starting at base 1. The investigation overall reported the following: After treatment with radiotherapy and ipilimumab, TCR clones that originated in tumors expanded in peripheral blood. The strongest predictors of response, as reported, were early dynamic changes in blood T cell clones along with a rise in serum interferon-beta after radiation.

Library preparation employed the immunoSEQ multiplex PCR assay. TCRdb provides this immuneACCESS table in a form limited to in-frame rearrangements. Some clones are lacking; in checked studies, under half of them reflect an unresolved V gene, and why the rest are absent is not known. Present in this sample are approximately 78,000 clones, roughly 75% of which were seen just once. Clones ranked in the top ten supply 7% to 8.5% of the sample. The clonotype comes from a human donor with non-small cell lung cancer who had a complete response to radiotherapy plus ipilimumab. Sequenced material: peripheral blood, taken from a patient treated with radiotherapy plus ipilimumab. The rearranged chain carries TRBV15 and TRBJ2-1; 8 of the junction bases match TRBD1. Here is the DNA: TGTGCCACCAGCAGAGTGGCGACAGGGGATGTATACAATGAGCAGTTCTTC. Translation gives CATSRVATGDVYNEQFF.